The rows below give T cell receptor beta chains drawn from one sample of a study of Ad26.COV2.S vaccination and SARS-CoV-2 variants. Clones were read by immunoSEQ multiplex PCR, and TCRdb kept only the in-frame ones, dropping some. This table has hundreds of thousands of clones, around nine tenths appearing once. Here the sequenced sample was peripheral blood, taken in a trial of Ad26.COV2.S vaccine versus placebo. The receptor set was obtained from a person aged 18-60 years who received the Ad26.COV2.S COVID-19 vaccine or a placebo. The CDR3 runs from the conserved cysteine through the conserved F or W. D genes are given only for firm matches.

d_call	v_call	j_call	cdr3_aa
TRBD2	TRBV6-5	TRBJ2-7	CASSTPSGRASEQYF
.	TRBV6-5	TRBJ2-3	CASSYGGIATDTQYF
.	TRBV28	TRBJ2-5	CASSWTSGVETQYF
TRBD1	TRBV19	TRBJ1-5	CASKIYSGGQGNQPQHF
.	TRBV6-5	TRBJ2-7	CASRTVLSYEQYF
.	TRBV6-2/TRBV6-3	TRBJ2-1	CASSSEGRLYNEQFF
.	TRBV11-3	TRBJ2-3	CASSLGRDTQYF
TRBD2	TRBV4-3	TRBJ2-1	CASSPDGTSGISYNEQFF
.	TRBV4-3	TRBJ2-7	CASSQDSELKEQYF
.	TRBV7-2	TRBJ1-6	CASSLIVVGDAPRDSPLHF
.	TRBV10-3	TRBJ2-7	CAISESGGTYEQYF
.	TRBV2	TRBJ2-3	CASRDDTDTQYF
.	TRBV24-1	TRBJ2-5	CATSDFENSPVQETQYF
TRBD1	TRBV14	TRBJ2-2	CASSRTQGRLTGELFF
TRBD1	TRBV7-2	TRBJ1-4	CASSPGTGLSEKLFF
TRBD2	TRBV18	TRBJ2-3	CASSPLAGGDTQYF
.	TRBV19	TRBJ1-1	CASSPGQKNTEAFF
TRBD1	TRBV28	TRBJ2-7	CASRGGQGAEQYF
TRBD2	TRBV19	TRBJ2-5	CASSTLAGEGTQYF
.	TRBV6-2/TRBV6-3	TRBJ2-7	CASSWEPNGPPTYEQYF
.	TRBV19	TRBJ1-1	CASLPAGFKETEAFF
TRBD2	TRBV7-2	TRBJ2-3	CASSMGTSGIPSDTQYF
TRBD2	TRBV6-2/TRBV6-3	TRBJ2-7	CASSLAGSIRYEQYF
TRBD1	TRBV7-9	TRBJ2-3	CASSSGQASTDTQYF
.	TRBV7-8	TRBJ2-7	CASSPQSSYEQYF
TRBD1	TRBV9	TRBJ2-7	CASSVGTVNYEQYF
TRBD1	TRBV19	TRBJ2-3	CASSILMTGVADTQYF
.	TRBV20-1	TRBJ2-2	CSASFGGELFF
TRBD2	TRBV19	TRBJ2-5	CASSIVLAGVRETQYF
TRBD2	TRBV27	TRBJ2-1	CASSRGTSGNYNEQFF
.	TRBV10-1	TRBJ1-6	CASSRGGNPYNSPLHF
.	TRBV9	TRBJ2-2	CASSLRQGRNTGELFF
.	TRBV11-2	TRBJ2-7	CASSHGEHRSYEQYF
.	TRBV2	TRBJ2-5	CASRGFEETQYF
.	TRBV7-8	TRBJ2-2	CASSQLPGQGTSGNTGELFF
.	TRBV6-2/TRBV6-3	TRBJ2-7	CASSYPSNHYEQYF
.	TRBV4-1	TRBJ2-5	CASSGGETQYF
.	TRBV6-5	TRBJ1-4	CASSRQTLPNEKLFF
.	TRBV7-9	TRBJ2-1	CASSPAGFEQFF
TRBD1	TRBV24-1	TRBJ2-2	CATSDVDRPVGELFF
.	TRBV10-3	TRBJ1-3	CAIREEGYGNTIYF
.	TRBV11-3	TRBJ2-3	CASSLDRGPTDTQYF
TRBD2	TRBV6-7	TRBJ2-7	CARAGVGYEQYF
.	TRBV18	TRBJ1-4	CASSQNTATNEKLFF
TRBD1	TRBV27	TRBJ2-3	CASTPFVRGLDTDTQYF
.	TRBV29-1	TRBJ2-3	CSVEVGGAGTDTQYF
TRBD1	TRBV12-3/TRBV12-4	TRBJ2-7	CASTLSGGEQYF
.	TRBV7-9	TRBJ1-2	CASSLEGLGYTF
TRBD2	TRBV3-1/TRBV3-2	TRBJ2-5	CASAGTSGWETQYF
.	TRBV7-9	TRBJ2-1	CASSSGTLTPYNEQFF